This T cell receptor (beta chain) was recovered during a study of cytomegalovirus exposure and HLA in healthy donors (dated by TCRdb to about 2017). Describing the broader study: An earlier analysis of around 600 of the donors reported more than 250 Gb of sequence data and 117 million unique TCR beta sequences from roughly 200 million T cells. Roughly 300 gigabases of sequencing data and approximately 85 million unique TCR sequences were included in an early release covering about 600 HLA-typed donors. Of the 398 genotyped donors, 80% to 90% were placed in the genetic ancestry cluster associated with self-reported Caucasian donors. The study was designed to test whether signatures of past pathogen exposure could be identified by cataloging public T cell receptors. The study profiled the T cell repertoires of 500 to 800 subjects by immunosequencing and related them to cytomegalovirus serostatus. Along with the roughly 710-subject first cohort, a separate validation cohort of over a hundred different subjects was used. High-throughput TCR immunosequencing, statistical association of individual TCRs with disease status, and machine learning were combined to predict cytomegalovirus infection status. A later analysis re-examined previously published TCR beta repertoires from more than 600 donors and added high-resolution HLA genotyping to investigate patterns of TCR occurrence. Rather than using new phenotypic data, the later analysis identified candidate immune exposures from TCR beta sequences and from how often those sequences occurred across donors. An earlier analysis of roughly 600 of the donors used high-throughput TCR beta sequencing to judge whether each TCR beta V gene segment behaved as functional or pseudogenic. Donor age, sex, ethnicity and CMV serostatus were compiled alongside the repertoire data. In a later genetic analysis, genome-wide SNP genotypes for about three fifths of the roughly 670 donors were used, and that subset was treated as a discovery cohort. All discovery cohort repertoires had been generated using a single sequencing platform. HLA typing covered class I and class II loci at four-digit resolution. Typing coverage varied by locus: about 620-640 donors for A, B, C, DRB1 and DQB1; roughly 560 for DQA1; around 570 for DPA1; about 450 for DPB1. Roughly 5 DR-DQ haplotypes were handled as single units for association and clustering, since linkage in the cohort was strong. Among 398 genotyped donors of the cohort, an average of around 220,000 unique TCR beta nucleotide sequences was sequenced per donor, of which 15% to 20% were non-productive.

Study-wide conclusions, independent of this receptor: A later analysis reported that several top co-occurrence clusters appeared linked to parvovirus B19, influenza, CMV and Epstein-Barr virus. CMV serostatus was the only immune exposure information available for the cohort. Because counts were too low, more than 15 rarely observed V segments, including chromosome 9 orphons, were excluded from the earlier analysis of 587 of the donors. Because the 87-base-pair reads could not distinguish some IMGT-functional V segments, including TRBV6-2 and TRBV6-3, those segments were excluded. The cohort was sequenced for TCR beta chains only, and without alpha or paired-chain data the features that could be detected were limited. In vitro tests confirmed that a few of the cytomegalovirus-associated TCR beta chains recognize cytomegalovirus antigens. The authors suggested that the approach could potentially be generalized to other disease states and immunological phenotypes. Because HLA typing was unavailable for some donors at each locus, only the typed subset was used in association tests. In a later analysis, most CMV-associated TCR beta chains were found to appear HLA-restricted, with HLA associations seemingly driven largely by CMV exposure. Roughly uniform sequencing depth across donors was assumed in presence/absence analyses, although this assumption may not hold. Assigning TCR associations to individual alleles was difficult when HLA alleles, especially DR and DQ, strongly co-occurred. In a later genetic analysis, a missense DCLRE1C variant was associated with V-gene and J-gene trimming of TCR beta chains, and the association was replicated in an independent cohort. Specific HLA alleles were associated with over 15,000 TCR beta sequences at a false discovery rate of 0.05 in a later analysis. In the study, around 160 TCR beta chains were listed as associated with cytomegalovirus. A later analysis found that TCR association rates varied across HLA loci, with DRB1 alleles showing the most associated TCRs and HLA-C alleles the fewest. A cluster of highly shared sequence variants was judged likely to be a technical artifact of the sequencing pipeline. According to a later genetic analysis, donors in an Asian-associated ancestry cluster had fewer N-insertions in productive TCRs than the approximately 710-donor mean. Correlated functional status among segregating V segments might reflect linkage disequilibrium, but an unknown experimental factor could not be ruled out. The classifier was reported to diagnose cytomegalovirus status with high specificity and sensitivity in both the original and validation cohorts. A further reported finding was that TCR beta sequences accurately predicted the HLA-A and HLA-B alleles for most subjects in the first cohort. Compared with equally common non-associated chains, HLA-associated TCR beta chains in a later analysis were more clonally expanded and had lower generation probabilities. In an earlier analysis of approximately 590 of the donors, most TCR beta V segments appeared in productive rearrangements about 87% or about 30% of the time, broadly matching IMGT annotations. Most TCR sequences were seen in very few donors, while some public TCRs were found in many individuals.

A word on this clone: It has no known antigen specificity. Qualities for individual bases were not recorded, and no much larger clone is one base off.

Libraries were made using the immunoSEQ multiplex PCR assay. A mixture of 60 forward primers for TCR Vbeta segments and 13 reverse primers for TCR Jbeta segments was used in the multiplex PCR. The CDR3 region of rearranged TCR beta genes was amplified from genomic DNA with a multiplex PCR assay. Amplified TCR beta libraries were sequenced as 87-base-pair reads on the Illumina HiSeq System. In the original analysis: In a later analysis, tens of millions of unique TCR beta chains were counted across the 650 to 700 repertoires, and around 10 million of these chains were shared by at least two donors. Raw reads were error-corrected and collapsed into unique sequences with a nearest-neighbor algorithm that merged closely related sequences to remove PCR and sequencing errors. To assign V, D and J gene segments, CDR3 sequences were aligned to IMGT reference sequences. Each retained sequence needed at least a six-nucleotide match to both a V gene segment and a J gene segment. A rearrangement counted as productive if the CDR3 had no stop codons and remained in frame with V and J, and every other rearrangement counted as non-productive. Following IMGT convention, CDR3 was defined as the stretch from the second conserved V-encoded cysteine up to the conserved J-encoded phenylalanine. Sequences without an unambiguous match to a single V gene segment were excluded from the earlier analysis of 450 to 750 of the donors. An earlier analysis of approximately 590 of the donors called V segments functional above 56.7% productive rearrangements and segregating when the between-donor standard deviation exceeded 5%. A statistical classification framework was built for diagnosing cytomegalovirus status from the catalog of TCR beta chain sequences. A later analysis assigned V and J genes by comparing TCR nucleotide sequences with IMGT/GENE-DB human TR gene sequences. In a later analysis, CDR3 sequences and most-parsimonious VDJ recombination scenarios were assigned using the TCRdist pipeline. In a later analysis, each TCR beta chain was defined by its CDR3 amino acid sequence together with its V-gene family, and reads lacking a unique V-gene family were excluded. As a way to deal with suspected cross-contamination and a sequencing artifact, a later analysis dropped roughly 600 nucleotide sequences that were highly shared and had low generation probability. A later analysis calculated a clonal expansion index for each public chain from normalized within-repertoire ranks of inferred template counts. A later analysis computed generation probabilities with a VDJ recombination model fitted to out-of-frame rearrangements, and checked the results against IGoR. Hypergeometric tests were used in a later analysis to score TCR-TCR, TCR-HLA and TCR-CMV co-occurrence, with a repertoire-size bias correction applied to the TCR pairs. To estimate false discovery rates, a later analysis permuted the HLA or CMV assignments 20 times. In a later analysis, co-occurring TCRs were grouped using DBSCAN, with TCRdist sequence similarity added in when clustering inside HLA-allele-positive subsets. Repertoires with fewer than 30,000 or more than 120,000 public chains were left out of co-occurrence clustering, as were about 5 repertoires with anomalous nucleotide sharing. In TCRdb, the immuneACCESS table is reduced to in-frame sequences with V and J assigned. These tables do not hold every clone; where another copy was compared, an unresolved V gene accounts for under half, and the others remain unexplained. That table gives V, J and clone size, and the DNA gave D and trimming. The sample data list some 150,000 clones, and approximately 64% of these were observed just once. The ten largest clones represent about 2.6% of the sample.

The cohort was made up of 650 to 700 healthy bone marrow donors. All cohort members were sampled while nominally healthy, although unrecorded immune exposures were likely present. The donor was CMV seronegative and was included in the group of over 300 seronegative cohort members. A peripheral blood sample was provided by each donor, and peripheral blood mononuclear cells were used for TCR beta sequencing. Genomic DNA was extracted from the blood cell samples with the Qiagen DNeasy Blood Extraction Kit. From cysteine to phenylalanine, the CDR3 is 11 amino acids long. Of all the DNA, just the CDR3 is kept, 33 bases in frame from base 1. Via the germline V gene, CDR1 is SNHLY and CDR2 FYNNEI. Trimming takes 8 bases from V and 1 base from J, and the germline ends sit 6 bases apart.

This clonotype was sampled from a woman aged 40 to 50 in good health and CMV-seronegative. The specimen was PBMCs. Here the chain combines TRBV2 and TRBJ2-7; the D gene identity is not certain. The CDR3 here reads CASSVSYEQYF. The nucleotide sequence is given as TGTGCCAGCTCAGTGTCCTACGAGCAGTACTTC.